Below, 28 T cell receptor beta chains from the same sample are listed, as sequenced in a study of CD8+ T cells in alopecia areata. As the sequencing template, cDNA was produced by extracting RNA and reverse transcribing it. TCRdb's copy holds only in-frame clones and misses some; the assay was immunoSEQ multiplex PCR. Of approximately 58,000 clones listed, around 47% are singletons. Sequencing used NKG2D-low CD8+ T cells sorted from blood. The receptors derive from a human donor with alopecia areata.

This clone turned up a few times. The rearrangement uses TRBV4-1 and TRBJ2-1; 8 nucleotides align to TRBD2. The CDR3 sequence is 16 residues long. V gave up 6 bases and J gave up 0 bases; unmatched junction bases: 7. Germline values: CDR1 MGHRA, CDR2 YSYEKL. CDR3 sequence (DNA): TGCGCCAGCAGTCGAGCGGGAGAGGCCTCCTACAATGAGCAGTTCTTC. This sequence encodes CASSRAGEASYNEQFF.

Comments on this clone: In the same sample, other DNA sequences code for this CDR3. V gene TRBV7-9 combines with J gene TRBJ2-7, with D possibly being TRBD1 (6 bases). V lost 5 bases and J lost 2, with 13 bases in between. Germline assignment: CDR1 SEHNR and CDR2 FQNEAQ (reference sequence). The CDR3 is made up of 14 amino acids. CDR3 in amino acids: CASSPRTGTYEQYF. For the CDR3, the DNA is TGTGCCAGCAGCCCGCGTACAGGGACCTACGAGCAGTACTTC. Full variable domain (remainder filled in from reference TRBV7-9 and TRBJ2-7): DTGVSQNPRHKITKRGQNVTFRCDPISEHNRLYWYRQTLGQGPEFLTYFQNEAQLEKSRLLSDRFSAERPKGSFSTLEIQRTEQGDSAMYLCASSPRTGTYEQYFGPGTRLTVT.

The chain couples TRBV5-1 to TRBJ2-3; perhaps D is TRBD1 or TRBD2 (5 bases each). This CDR3 comprises 13 residues. Germline loops: CDR1 SGHRS, CDR2 YFSETQ. Trimming took off 7 bases at V and 4 bases at J, with 13 bases between the two ends. CDR3 nucleotides: TGCGCCAGCTCCGAGGGACCGCCAGATACGCAGTATTTT. Translated, it gives CASSEGPPDTQYF.

V and J are TRBV7-3 and TRBJ2-1; 7 positions agree with TRBD2. V was pared by 2 bases and J by 3 bases, with 10 bases of the junction left unmatched. The germline gives CDR1 SGHTA, CDR2 FQGTGA. The CDR3 totals 17 residues. CDR3 coding DNA: TGTGCCAGCAGCTTAGGGTATAGCGGGTCCAACTACAATGAGCAGTTCTTC. Protein: CASSLGYSGSNYNEQFF.

This clone was seen more than once but under ten times. The chain has TRBV14 and TRBJ2-7, with 9 bases matching TRBD2. CDR1 and CDR2 (germline): SGHDN, FVKESK. With V trimmed by 7 bases and J by 1 base, 5 bases remained unmatched. This CDR3 has 14 amino acids. CDR3 sequence reads: CASIAGESSYEQYF. For the CDR3, the DNA is TGTGCCAGCATAGCGGGGGAATCGTCCTACGAGCAGTACTTC.

V is TRBV5-1 and J is TRBJ1-1; D gene uncertain. From germline, CDR1 is SGHRS and CDR2 YFSETQ. Trimming removed 0 bases from V and 3 bases from J, with 21 bases in between. CDR3 size: 18 residues. DNA of the CDR3: TGCGCCAGCAGCTTGGACGGCTACCCACAGAGCGCGGACACTGAAGCTTTCTTT. Protein product: CASSLDGYPQSADTEAFF.

The chain is built from TRBV7-9 and TRBJ2-1; TRBD1 might be the D (6 bases). Germline V CDR1 and CDR2: SEHNR, FQNEAQ (reference sequence). This CDR3 is built from 15 residues. V was shortened by 2 bases and J by 1 base, with 9 bases between the two germline ends. CDR3 region: CASSLKDSSYNEQFF. The DNA for the CDR3 is TGTGCCAGCAGCTTAAAGGACAGTTCCTACAATGAGCAGTTCTTC.

This clone was seen more than once but under ten times. This chain links TRBV28 with TRBJ1-4, with D unclear. Trimming took 3 bases from V and 5 from J, leaving 13 bases between them. The germline CDR1 and CDR2 sequences are MDHEN and SYDVKM. The CDR3 totals 15 residues. For the CDR3, the DNA is TGTGCCAGCAGTTTTGGCAGGACCAAGAATGAAAAACTGTTTTTT. Translated, it gives CASSFGRTKNEKLFF.

This chain uses TRBV7-2 with TRBJ1-6; D may be TRBD1 (5 bases). The CDR3 runs 17 residues. V dropped 2 bases and J dropped 8 bases, with 19 bases sitting between them. Germline V CDR1 and CDR2: SGHTA, FQGNSA. CDR3 protein: CASSLRATVTRHSPLHF. The DNA of the CDR3 is TGTGCCAGCAGCTTACGTGCGACAGTCACTCGGCATTCACCCCTCCACTTT.

The V call is TRBV7-2, the J call TRBJ2-7; 10 bases align to TRBD1. From germline, CDR1 is SGHTA and CDR2 FQGNSA. The CDR3 spans 13 residues. Unmatched junction bases numbered 3, after V lost 4 bases and J lost 6 bases. The CDR3 DNA sequence: TGTGCCAGCAGCTGGGACAGGGGAGGCGAGCAGTACTTC. Its protein is CASSWDRGGEQYF.

This clone was seen a few times. The chain has TRBV29-1 and TRBJ2-7; D not resolved. Trimming took 4 bases from V and 3 from J, leaving 13 bases between them. This CDR3 has 13 amino acids. Germline assignment: CDR1 SQVTM and CDR2 ANQGSEA. The CDR3 nucleotides are TGCAGCGTTGTTGGCGGAGTCAGCTACGAGCAGTACTTC. Amino acid sequence: CSVVGGVSYEQYF.

This clone was seen a handful of times. The rearrangement joins TRBV9 to TRBJ2-1, with 9 bases aligning to TRBD2. V was clipped by 3 bases and J by 5 bases; unmatched bases: 3. Germline loops: CDR1 SGDLS, CDR2 YYNGEE. The CDR3 runs 14 residues. The CDR3 DNA reads TGTGCCAGCAGCGGGACTAGCGCCAACAATGAGCAGTTCTTC. The encoded protein is CASSGTSANNEQFF. Complete variable domain (other parts from reference TRBV9 and TRBJ2-1): DSGVTQTPKHLITATGQRVTLRCSPRSGDLSVYWYQQSLDQGLQFLIQYYNGEERAKGNILERFSAQQFPDLHSELNLSSLELGDSALYFCASSGTSANNEQFFGPGTRLTVL.

This clone was counted a few times. The chain carries TRBV28 and TRBJ2-4, with 7 bases aligning to TRBD1. Germline CDR1 MDHEN, CDR2 SYDVKM. CDR3 length: 17 residues. V lost 1 base, J lost 0 bases, and 6 bases stayed unmatched. CDR3 region: CASSLSRDSRAKNIQYF. DNA of the CDR3: TGTGCCAGCAGTTTATCCCGGGACAGCCGAGCCAAAAACATTCAGTACTTC.

This chain joins TRBV4-3 and TRBJ1-2; D unresolved. V was trimmed by 0 bases and J by 4 bases, leaving 15 bases between them. CDR1 and CDR2 from the germline V gene are LGHNA and YSLEER. The CDR3 has 16 amino acids. CDR3 nucleotides: TGCGCCAGCAGCCAAGATCGAGTCGGATACCTCTATGGCTACACCTTC. This codes for CASSQDRVGYLYGYTF.

This CDR3 is CASSFGGSNYGYTF. In nucleotides, the CDR3 is TGCGCCAGCAGCTTTGGGGGTAGTAACTATGGCTACACCTTC. V usage is TRBV5-1 and J usage is TRBJ1-2, with D possibly matching TRBD1 (5 bases). CDR3 length: 14 amino acids. With 2 bases removed from V and 1 base from J, the gap between germline ends came to 9 bases. The germline gives CDR1 SGHRS, CDR2 YFSETQ. The whole variable domain, remainder taken from reference TRBV5-1 and TRBJ1-2, is KAGVTQTPRYLIKTRGQQVTLSCSPISGHRSVSWYQQTPGQGLQFLFEYFSETQRNKGNFPGRFSGRQFSNSRSEMNVSTLELGDSALYLCASSFGGSNYGYTFGSGTRLTVV.

Only a few counts were recorded for this clone. This chain connects TRBV7-9 to TRBJ1-2; no clear D. The ends were cut back, 11 bases at V and 0 bases at J, with 10 bases in the middle. Germline CDR1 SEHNR, CDR2 FQNEAQ (reference sequence). The CDR3 has 12 amino acids. This chain's CDR3 is CAWSLSNYGYTF. The CDR3 region has the DNA TGTGCCTGGAGCCTCTCTAACTATGGCTACACCTTC.

The CDR3 protein is CASSLGQGVIEQYF. The CDR3 DNA reads TGCGCCAGCAGCTTGGGACAGGGGGTTATCGAGCAGTACTTC. This rearrangement joins TRBV5-1 to TRBJ2-7, with TRBD1 identical over 9 bases. Looked up from germline, CDR1 is SGHRS and CDR2 is YFSETQ. V gave up 0 bases and J gave up 6 bases; unmatched junction bases: 4. The CDR3 loop spans 14 amino acids.

V usage is TRBV14 and J usage is TRBJ2-1, with 11 bases aligning to TRBD2. The J segment lost 2 bases and the V segment lost 0 bases, leaving 3 bases of the junction unmatched. The CDR3 loop spans 17 amino acids. The germline V gene encodes CDR1 SGHDN and CDR2 FVKESK. As DNA, the CDR3 is TGTGCCAGCAGCCAAGAGTTACTAGCGGGGGCCTACAATGAGCAGTTCTTC. Amino acids: CASSQELLAGAYNEQFF.

This clone was observed a handful of times. This rearrangement joins TRBV4-3 to TRBJ2-3, with D maybe TRBD1 (5 bases). CDR1 is LGHNA, CDR2 YSLEER, per germline. The CDR3 runs to 17 residues. Trimming left V 0 bases short and J 0 bases short, with 13 bases between. CDR3 bases: TGCGCCAGCAGCCAAGAGACGCGACAGCCTAGCACAGATACGCAGTATTTT. The encoded protein is CASSQETRQPSTDTQYF.

As DNA, the CDR3 is TGCAGCGTTGAGGGACTAGCGGGAGCCCTACGGAATGAGCAGTTCTTC. Protein sequence: CSVEGLAGALRNEQFF. The chain combines TRBV29-1 with TRBJ2-1; 14 nucleotides match TRBD2. CDR1 is SQVTM, CDR2 ANQGSEA, per germline. The CDR3 consists of 16 residues. V was clipped by 3 bases and J by 7 bases; unmatched bases: 8.

The chain has TRBV28 and TRBJ2-3; D is possibly TRBD1 (6 bases). Trimming left V 11 bases short and J 1 base short, with 31 bases between. Germline V gives CDR1 MDHEN, CDR2 SYDVKM. The CDR3 runs to 19 residues. The CDR3 sequence is CAGRWGRLPQPLGTDTQYF. The CDR3 nucleotides are TGTGCCGGCCGATGGGGGCGACTACCCCAGCCCCTCGGCACAGATACGCAGTATTTT.

This rearrangement joins TRBV7-6 to TRBJ2-3; D is ambiguous. CDR1 is SGHVS, CDR2 FNYEAQ, per germline. V lost 1 base and J lost 3, with 8 bases in between. This CDR3 has 14 amino acids. The CDR3 loop is CASSLVSRTDTQYF. The CDR3 DNA is TGTGCCAGCAGCTTAGTCTCGCGGACAGATACGCAGTATTTT. The full variable domain, completed using reference TRBV7-6 and TRBJ2-3, is GAGVSQSPRYKVTKRGQDVALRCDPISGHVSLYWYRQALGQGPEFLTYFNYEAQQDKSGLPNDRFSAERPEGSISTLTIQRTEQRDSAMYRCASSLVSRTDTQYFGPGTRLTVL.

This chain connects TRBV7-3 to TRBJ2-3; tentatively, D is TRBD1 or TRBD2 (6 bases each). Trimming shortened V by 4 bases and J by 3 bases, and 14 bases separated the two germline ends. Per germline, CDR1 SGHTA and CDR2 FQGTGA. CDR3 length equals 15 residues. The CDR3 DNA reads TGTGCCAGCAGCTCAAGGGGGGAGTGGACAGATACGCAGTATTTT. Protein sequence: CASSSRGEWTDTQYF.

This clone has a handful of counts. This chain joins TRBV10-3 and TRBJ2-3, with TRBD2 as a possible D gene (6 bases). V gave up 6 bases and J gave up 5 bases, with 18 bases separating them. This CDR3 contains 15 residues. In germline, CDR1 is ENHRY, CDR2 SYGVKD. The CDR3 DNA reads TGTGCCATCAGCCCGGAGGGCCAGTGGGGAGATACGCAGTATTTT. Translation: CAISPEGQWGDTQYF.

This clone has only a few counts. J is TRBJ2-5 and V is TRBV7-6; TRBD2 matches at 8 bases. The CDR3 contains 14 residues. The germline gives CDR1 SGHVS, CDR2 FNYEAQ. With V trimmed by 5 bases and J by 7 bases, 9 bases remained unmatched. The CDR3 spells CASSPPGLGGTQYF. The CDR3 DNA reads TGTGCCAGCAGCCCACCGGGACTAGGAGGGACCCAGTACTTC.

This clone was seen a single time. The CDR3 nucleotides are TGCGCCAGCAGCCGGGACAGGGTGACTAGCGGGATTAATCGGGAGTACTTC. It is translated as CASSRDRVTSGINREYF. The chain links TRBV5-1 to TRBJ2-7, with 11 bases lining up with TRBD2. CDR3 length: 17 residues. Germline loops: CDR1 SGHRS, CDR2 YFSETQ. With 4 bases clipped from V and 11 bases from J, the junction kept 20 bases outside the gene matches.

This chain joins TRBV7-9 and TRBJ2-7; 7 bases align to TRBD2. With V trimmed by 4 bases and J by 0 bases, 9 bases remained unmatched. This CDR3 spans 16 amino acids. Per germline, CDR1 SEHNR and CDR2 FQNEAQ (reference sequence). For the CDR3, the DNA is TGTGCCAGCAGCTGGAGCGGGACGGAAAGCTCCTACGAGCAGTACTTC. This encodes CASSWSGTESSYEQYF.

V and J are TRBV13 and TRBJ2-1, with D tentatively TRBD1 or TRBD2 (5 bases each). This CDR3 contains 15 residues. Germline V lookup: CDR1 PRHDT, CDR2 FYEKMQ (reference sequence). V lost 3 bases to trimming and J lost 0 bases, with 9 bases between them. The CDR3 bases are TGTGCCAGCAGCTTGGGACGAAGCTCCTACAATGAGCAGTTCTTC. Translating gives CASSLGRSSYNEQFF.